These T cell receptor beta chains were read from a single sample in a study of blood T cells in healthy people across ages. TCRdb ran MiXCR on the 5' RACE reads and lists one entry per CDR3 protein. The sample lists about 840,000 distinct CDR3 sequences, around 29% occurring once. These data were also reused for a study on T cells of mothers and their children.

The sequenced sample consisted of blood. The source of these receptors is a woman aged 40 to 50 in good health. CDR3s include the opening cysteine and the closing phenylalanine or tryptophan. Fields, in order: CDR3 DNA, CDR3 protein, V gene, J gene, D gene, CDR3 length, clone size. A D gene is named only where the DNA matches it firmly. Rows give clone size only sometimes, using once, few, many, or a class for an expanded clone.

cdr3_nt: TGTGCCAGCAGCCCCTTAGCTTCAGATACGCAGGATTTT
cdr3_aa: CASSPLASDTQDF
v_call: TRBV7-3
j_call: TRBJ2-3
d_call: NA
cdr3_length: 13
clone_size: NA

cdr3_nt: TGCGCCAGCAGCCAGCGATCCAACTCTGGAAACACCATATATTTT
cdr3_aa: CASSQRSNSGNTIYF
v_call: TRBV4-1
j_call: TRBJ1-3
d_call: NA
cdr3_length: 15
clone_size: NA

cdr3_nt: TGCGCCAGCAGCTTGGACAGCCCGAGTAATCAGCCCCAGCATTTT
cdr3_aa: CASSLDSPSNQPQHF
v_call: TRBV5-1
j_call: TRBJ1-5
d_call: NA
cdr3_length: 15
clone_size: few

cdr3_nt: TGTGCCAGCAGTTTAAAGTCCCAATCCCGAGGTTACGAGCAGTACTTC
cdr3_aa: CASSLKSQSRGYEQYF
v_call: TRBV28
j_call: TRBJ2-7
d_call: NA
cdr3_length: 16
clone_size: many

cdr3_nt: TGTGCCAGTAGAGAGGGGGGACTAATGAACACTGAAGCTTTCTTT
cdr3_aa: CASREGGLMNTEAFF
v_call: TRBV19
j_call: TRBJ1-1
d_call: NA
cdr3_length: 15
clone_size: NA

cdr3_nt: TGTGCCATCAGTGTAGGCGGGGGAAGCACCGGGGAGCTGTTTTTT
cdr3_aa: CAISVGGGSTGELFF
v_call: TRBV10-3
j_call: TRBJ2-2
d_call: TRBD2
cdr3_length: 15
clone_size: few

cdr3_nt: TGTGCCAGCAGTTACGGGAGGGGCAACACTGAAGCTTTCTTT
cdr3_aa: CASSYGRGNTEAFF
v_call: TRBV6-2/TRBV6-3
j_call: TRBJ1-1
d_call: NA
cdr3_length: 14
clone_size: NA

cdr3_nt: TGTGCCATCAGTGACAGGGACGGGGGCACTGAAGCTTTCTTT
cdr3_aa: CAISDRDGGTEAFF
v_call: TRBV10-3
j_call: TRBJ1-1
d_call: NA
cdr3_length: 14
clone_size: NA

cdr3_nt: TGTGCCAGCAGCCAAGATTCTTCGGGCAGGGGGCAGGCTGAAGCTTTCTTT
cdr3_aa: CASSQDSSGRGQAEAFF
v_call: TRBV3-1
j_call: TRBJ1-1
d_call: TRBD1
cdr3_length: 17
clone_size: once

cdr3_nt: TGCAGTGCGATAACTAGCGGGGGCTCTCTGGTTCTGGCCAAAACCATTCAGTACTTC
cdr3_aa: CSAITSGGSLVLAKTIQYF
v_call: TRBV20-1
j_call: TRBJ2-4
d_call: TRBD2
cdr3_length: 19
clone_size: NA

cdr3_nt: TGTGCCAGTAGTGTCAGCGGACAGGGAGGGGAGACCCAGTACTTC
cdr3_aa: CASSVSGQGGETQYF
v_call: TRBV19
j_call: TRBJ2-5
d_call: NA
cdr3_length: 15
clone_size: NA

cdr3_nt: TGTGCCACCCAAGCCAGGGAGGACTATGGCTACACCTTC
cdr3_aa: CATQAREDYGYTF
v_call: TRBV24-1
j_call: TRBJ1-2
d_call: NA
cdr3_length: 13
clone_size: many